This TCR beta chain is drawn from a study of blood T cell repertoires in COVID-19. The overall study: In each case, the material was cDNA or gDNA derived from T cells, B-cell-depleted T cells, or PBMCs.

Germline loops: CDR1 SGHAT, CDR2 FQNNGV. The CDR3 sequence is 14 residues long. Trimming removed 2 bases at V and 7 bases at J, with 12 bases between. Sequenced by immunoSEQ multiplex PCR; TCRdb stores in-frame clones only, minus some. The data contain approximately 210,000 clones, around 85% of them seen just once; the ten biggest clones take up around 4.7%. The sample comprised peripheral blood. This sequence was found in a human donor in a cohort sampled during active COVID-19. V usage is TRBV11-2 and J usage is TRBJ2-1; unclear D gene. Written as DNA, the CDR3 is TGTGCCAGCAGCTTATACGGTCACGGGAATGAGCAGTTCTTC. Amino acid sequence: CASSLYGHGNEQFF.